The next 22 T cell receptor beta chains were all read from a single sample in a study of blood T cell repertoires in COVID-19. Generated by immunoSEQ multiplex PCR, the TCRdb table keeps only in-frame clones and is missing some. The sample lists fewer than 110,000 clones, about 90% occurring once. The source material was peripheral blood. The receptors originated from a woman aged 25 to 39 with acute or convalescent COVID-19.

The CDR3 here is CASSEGSQGYYGYTF. The CDR3 region has the DNA TGTGCCAGCAGTGAAGGGTCACAGGGTTACTATGGCTACACCTTC. The chain combines TRBV6-1 with TRBJ1-2; a weak D match, TRBD1 (6 bases). Germline CDR1 reads MNHNS; CDR2 reads SASEGT. Trimming stripped 1 base from V and 3 bases from J, with 12 bases between. The CDR3 runs to 15 residues.

The chain has TRBV3-1 (or the pseudogene TRBV3-2) and TRBJ1-2; no clear D. This CDR3 has 13 residues. Germline V gene data show CDR1 as LGHDT and CDR2 as YNNKEL (reference sequence). V was shortened by 4 bases and J by 0 bases, with 6 bases between the two germline ends. CDR3 loop: CASSLLANYGYTF. CDR3 sequence (DNA): TGTGCCAGCAGCCTATTAGCTAACTATGGCTACACCTTC.

The rearrangement uses TRBV6-2 or TRBV6-3 and TRBJ2-1, with TRBD2 matching over 10 bases. The trim removed 6 bases at V and 2 bases at J, leaving 7 bases unmatched. The germline CDR1 and CDR2 sequences are MNHEY and SVGEGT. The CDR3 runs 16 residues. The CDR3 loop reads CASSLGLAATYNEQFF. CDR3 bases: TGTGCCAGCAGCCTCGGACTAGCGGCCACCTACAATGAGCAGTTCTTC.

The chain recombines TRBV5-1 with TRBJ2-7; 8 bases agree with TRBD1. CDR1 SGHRS and CDR2 YFSETQ come from the germline V gene. The CDR3 spans 20 residues. The V gene end was trimmed by 1 base and the J gene end by 3 bases; junction bases not matched to a gene: 21. CDR3 sequence reads: CASSLIVPRTGQKPHYEQYF. CDR3 sequence (DNA): TGCGCCAGCAGCTTGATAGTCCCTCGGACAGGGCAAAAACCACACTACGAGCAGTACTTC.

The V and J genes are TRBV5-4 and TRBJ2-5; 11 nucleotides agree with TRBD2. V lost 3 bases and J lost 3; bases outside the gene matches: 4. This CDR3 has 15 amino acids. Per germline, CDR1 SGHNT and CDR2 YYREEE (reference sequence). For the CDR3, the DNA is TGTGCCAGCAGCTCCGAACTAGCGGGAGAAGAGACCCAGTACTTC. Protein sequence: CASSSELAGEETQYF.

The J gene is TRBJ1-2, the V gene TRBV19; weak D call: TRBD1 (6 bases). Germline V lookup: CDR1 LNHDA, CDR2 SQIVND (reference sequence). Trimming removed 7 bases from V and 3 bases from J, with 15 bases in between. The CDR3 has 14 residues. CDR3 region: CASIPWTADYGYTF. In DNA form, the CDR3 reads TGTGCCAGTATACCTTGGACAGCAGACTATGGCTACACCTTC.

This clone is a singleton in its sample. The chain recombines TRBV30 with TRBJ1-6; no firm D call. This CDR3 contains 14 residues. Per the germline V gene, CDR1 is GTSNPN and CDR2 is SVGIG (reference sequence). Trimming pared 7 bases from V and 10 bases from J, leaving 20 bases between. The chain's CDR3 is CAYSTEGGLSPLHF. CDR3 DNA: TGTGCCTACAGCACGGAGGGAGGTTTGTCACCCCTCCACTTT.

The chain recombines TRBV9 with TRBJ2-5; 9 bases agree with TRBD2. The germline V gene encodes CDR1 SGDLS and CDR2 YYNGEE. This CDR3 is built from 16 residues. V lost 0 bases to trimming and J lost 2 bases; unmatched junction nucleotides: 5. The CDR3 loop is CASSVGAGGHQETQYF. The CDR3 DNA reads as TGTGCCAGCAGCGTAGGTGCGGGGGGGCATCAAGAGACCCAGTACTTC.

The chain recombines TRBV7-2 with TRBJ1-4, with 9 bases fitting TRBD1. V shed 3 bases, J shed 7 bases, and the junction held 6 bases outside the gene matches. CDR3 size: 15 residues. The V gene's germline CDR1 is SGHTA and CDR2 FQGNSA. The CDR3 loop reads CASSLITGGGEKLFF. The DNA for the CDR3 is TGTGCCAGCAGCTTGATTACAGGGGGCGGTGAAAAACTGTTTTTT.

This clone was counted once. V usage is TRBV7-2 and J usage is TRBJ1-2, with TRBD1 matching over 10 bases. Germline CDR1 is SGHTA and CDR2 is FQGNSA. This CDR3 has 14 amino acids. J was trimmed by 8 bases and V by 4 bases; bases with no gene match: 7. Here the CDR3 reads CASSYRDRGRGYTF. In DNA, the CDR3 is TGTGCCAGCAGCTACCGGGACAGGGGCCGGGGCTACACCTTC. The full variable domain, its missing parts supplied by reference TRBV7-2 and TRBJ1-2, is GAGVSQSPSNKVTEKGKDVELRCDPISGHTALYWYRQSLGQGLEFLIYFQGNSAPDKSGLPSDRFSAERTGGSVSTLTIQRTQQEDSAVYLCASSYRDRGRGYTFGSGTRLTVV.

V is TRBV6-6 and J is TRBJ1-1; D might be TRBD1 (5 bases). The germline V gene has CDR1 MNHNY and CDR2 SVGAGI (reference sequence). This CDR3 contains 14 residues. Trimming pared 0 bases from V and 3 bases from J, leaving 8 bases between. The CDR3 loop reads CASSYSTADTEAFF. CDR3 in DNA: TGTGCCAGCAGTTACTCGACAGCAGACACTGAAGCTTTCTTT.

The rearrangement uses TRBV11-2 and TRBJ2-7; 10 positions match TRBD2. The CDR3 covers 14 residues. The V and J ends lost 6 bases and 1 base, in that order; junction bases with no gene match: 3. In germline, CDR1 is SGHAT, CDR2 FQNNGV. The chain's CDR3 is CASSILAGSYEQYF. The DNA of the CDR3 is TGTGCCAGCAGTATACTAGCGGGATCCTACGAGCAGTACTTC.

For the CDR3, the DNA is TGCGCCAGCAGCTTGGGACAGTCCGGCGCTTCACCCCTCCACTTT. Residues: CASSLGQSGASPLHF. V is TRBV5-1 and J is TRBJ1-6, with D possibly being TRBD1 (5 bases). V dropped 0 bases and J dropped 9 bases, with 13 bases sitting between them. CDR1 is SGHRS, CDR2 YFSETQ, per germline. The CDR3 totals 15 residues.

CDR3 in amino acids: CATSDANLAGNYNEQFF. The CDR3 DNA is TGTGCCACCAGTGATGCTAACCTAGCGGGGAATTACAATGAGCAGTTCTTC. This rearrangement joins TRBV24-1 to TRBJ2-1; the match to TRBD2 covers 9 bases. Germline assignment: CDR1 KGHDR and CDR2 SFDVKD. This CDR3 comprises 17 residues. The ends lost 3 bases at V and 4 bases at J; junction bases unmatched: 9.

V usage is TRBV27 and J usage is TRBJ2-7; TRBD2 aligns across 13 bases. Unmatched junction bases numbered 7, after V lost 6 bases and J lost 5 bases. The CDR3 covers 15 residues. Germline V lookup: CDR1 MNHEY, CDR2 SMNVEV (reference sequence). CDR3 region: CASRTGTSGVNEQYF. The CDR3 region has the DNA TGTGCCAGCAGGACCGGGACTAGCGGGGTAAACGAGCAGTACTTC.

This chain uses TRBV19 with TRBJ1-1, with 10 bases matching TRBD1. The CDR3 has 13 residues. Germline V lookup: CDR1 LNHDA, CDR2 SQIVND (reference sequence). Unmatched junction bases numbered 8, after V lost 5 bases and J lost 11 bases. CDR3 nucleotides: TGTGCCAGTAGTCCACGACAGGGGGCAGACGCTTTCTTT. Translated: CASSPRQGADAFF.

This clone was picked up one time. This rearrangement joins TRBV3-1 (or the pseudogene TRBV3-2) to TRBJ2-3; 7 nucleotides line up with TRBD2. The CDR3 has 15 residues. V shed 3 bases, J shed 4 bases, and the junction held 7 bases outside the gene matches. Germline lookup yields CDR1 LGHDT and CDR2 YNNKEL (reference sequence). The CDR3 bases are TGTGCCAGCAGCCATAACCCGGGGGGTGCAGATACGCAGTATTTT. Encoded protein: CASSHNPGGADTQYF.

The gene calls are TRBV9 and TRBJ2-2; TRBD2 aligns across 7 bases. CDR1 SGDLS and CDR2 YYNGEE come from the germline V gene. The CDR3 runs to 15 residues. The V and J ends lost 2 bases and 1 base, in that order; junction bases with no gene match: 2. CDR3: CASSVSGGNTGELFF. Written as DNA, the CDR3 is TGTGCCAGCAGCGTCTCGGGGGGGAACACCGGGGAGCTGTTTTTT. Supplemented by reference TRBV9 and TRBJ2-2, the full variable domain reads DSGVTQTPKHLITATGQRVTLRCSPRSGDLSVYWYQQSLDQGLQFLIQYYNGEERAKGNILERFSAQQFPDLHSELNLSSLELGDSALYFCASSVSGGNTGELFFGEGSRLTVL.

The chain is built from TRBV28 and TRBJ1-3, with 8 bases matching TRBD1. CDR3 size: 14 residues. With V trimmed by 8 bases and J by 1 base, 4 bases remained unmatched. The germline gives CDR1 MDHEN, CDR2 SYDVKM. In nucleotides, the CDR3 is TGTGCCAGCCTCACAGGGGGATCTGGAAACACCATATATTTT. This encodes CASLTGGSGNTIYF.

The chain has TRBV18 and TRBJ2-2; TRBD2 matches at 10 bases. The length of the CDR3 is 14 residues. J lost 8 bases, V lost 6 bases, and 6 bases had no gene match. Per the germline V gene, CDR1 is KGHSH and CDR2 is LQKENI. CDR3: CASSPLAGEGELFF. The CDR3 nucleotides read TGTGCCAGCTCCCCGCTAGCGGGAGAAGGGGAGCTGTTTTTT.

This sequence joins TRBV6-2 or TRBV6-3 and TRBJ2-7; 7 bases align to TRBD1. Germline-derived CDR1 and CDR2 are MNHEY and SVGEGT. The CDR3 spans 15 residues. V gave up 2 bases and J gave up 0 bases; unmatched junction bases: 4. This CDR3 reads CASSYLGTASYEQYF. CDR3 DNA sequence: TGTGCCAGCAGTTACCTAGGGACAGCCTCCTACGAGCAGTACTTC.

V usage is TRBV7-3 and J usage is TRBJ1-6, with a weak D call TRBD1 (5 bases). CDR3 length equals 14 residues. Trimming cost V 2 bases and J 7 bases, with 9 bases left between them. Germline CDR1 is SGHTA and CDR2 is FQGTGA. DNA for the CDR3: TGTGCCAGCAGCTTATCAGGGCCAAATTCACCCCTCCACTTT. Protein product: CASSLSGPNSPLHF. The full variable domain, its missing parts supplied by reference TRBV7-3 and TRBJ1-6, is GAGVSQTPSNKVTEKGKYVELRCDPISGHTALYWYRQSLGQGPEFLIYFQGTGAADDSGLPNDRFFAVRPEGSVSTLKIQRTERGDSAVYLCASSLSGPNSPLHFGNGTRLTVT.